The sequence of this T cell receptor (beta chain) was determined in a study of a mutant IDH1 vaccine in newly diagnosed glioma. Study-wide context: Vaccinations, eight in total, occurred in weeks 1, 3, 5, 7, 11, 15, 19, 23. Patients received vaccination from 4-6 weeks after radiotherapy alone, or with temozolomide cycles. Patients had received radiotherapy, temozolomide, or both previously, most receiving both.

Time point: week 5, during vaccination. All doses held 300 ug of mutant IDH1 20-mer peptide, with topical imiquimod. Donors had new WHO grade 3 or 4 IDH1-mutant, ATRX-lost astrocytomas. A note on this clone: The antigen is undetermined.

Here immunoSEQ multiplex PCR was the method, and the copy in TCRdb shows in-frame clones only, minus some. The sample consists of some 60,000 clones, 75% to 90% of them appearing once. V gave up 6 bases and J gave up 5 bases, with 22 bases separating them. The CDR3 extends over 16 amino acids. The germline gives CDR1 SNHLY, CDR2 FYNNEI. The chain employs TRBV2 and TRBJ2-5; maybe TRBD2 (5 bases). The source material was PBMCs, sampled from a glioma patient whose treatment included an IDH1 peptide vaccine. This receptor was obtained from a woman in her forties with glioma. The CDR3 nucleotides read TGTGCCAGCAGAGCGAGCGGACCATCCATGGGGGAGACCCAGTACTTC. Amino acid sequence: CASRASGPSMGETQYF.